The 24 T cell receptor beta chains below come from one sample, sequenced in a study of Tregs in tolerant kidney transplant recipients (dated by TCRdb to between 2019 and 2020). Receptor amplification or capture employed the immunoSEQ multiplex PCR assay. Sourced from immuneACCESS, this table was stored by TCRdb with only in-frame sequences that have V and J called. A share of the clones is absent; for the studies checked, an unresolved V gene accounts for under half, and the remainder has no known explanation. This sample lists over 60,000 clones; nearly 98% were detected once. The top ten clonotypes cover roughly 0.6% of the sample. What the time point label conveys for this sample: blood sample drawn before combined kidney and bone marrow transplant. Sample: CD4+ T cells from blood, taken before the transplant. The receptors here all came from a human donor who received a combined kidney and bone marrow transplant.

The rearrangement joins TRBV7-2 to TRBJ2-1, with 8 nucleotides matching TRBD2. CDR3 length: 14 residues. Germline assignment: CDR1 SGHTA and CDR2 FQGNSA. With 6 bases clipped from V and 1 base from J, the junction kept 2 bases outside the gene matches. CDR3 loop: CASSSSGSYNEQFF. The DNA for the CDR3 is TGTGCCAGCAGTTCTAGCGGGTCCTACAATGAGCAGTTCTTC.

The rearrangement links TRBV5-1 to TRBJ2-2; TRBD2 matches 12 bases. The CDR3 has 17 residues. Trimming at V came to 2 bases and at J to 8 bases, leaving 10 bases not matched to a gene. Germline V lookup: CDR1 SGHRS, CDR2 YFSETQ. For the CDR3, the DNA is TGCGCCAGCAGCTTCGCCGCTAGCGGGGGGGCACCTGGGGAGCTGTTTTTT. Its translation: CASSFAASGGAPGELFF.

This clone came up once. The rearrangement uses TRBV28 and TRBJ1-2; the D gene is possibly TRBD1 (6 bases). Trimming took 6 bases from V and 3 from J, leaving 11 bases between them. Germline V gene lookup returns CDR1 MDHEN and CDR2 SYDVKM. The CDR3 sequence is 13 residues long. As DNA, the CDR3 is TGTGCCAGCAGCCCAGGGGCGGACTATGGCTACACCTTC. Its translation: CASSPGADYGYTF.

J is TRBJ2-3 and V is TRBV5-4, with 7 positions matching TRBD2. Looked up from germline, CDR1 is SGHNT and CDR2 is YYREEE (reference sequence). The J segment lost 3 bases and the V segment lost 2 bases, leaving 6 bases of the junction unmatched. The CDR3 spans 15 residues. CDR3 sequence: CASSFKGRATDTQYF. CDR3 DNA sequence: TGTGCCAGCAGCTTCAAAGGGAGGGCGACAGATACGCAGTATTTT.

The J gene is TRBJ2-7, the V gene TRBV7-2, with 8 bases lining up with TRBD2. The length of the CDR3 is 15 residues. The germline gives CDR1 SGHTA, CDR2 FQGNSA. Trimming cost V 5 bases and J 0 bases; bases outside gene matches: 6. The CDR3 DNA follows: TGTGCCAGCAGCCTCTCACTAGCGGACTCCTACGAGCAGTACTTC. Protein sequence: CASSLSLADSYEQYF.

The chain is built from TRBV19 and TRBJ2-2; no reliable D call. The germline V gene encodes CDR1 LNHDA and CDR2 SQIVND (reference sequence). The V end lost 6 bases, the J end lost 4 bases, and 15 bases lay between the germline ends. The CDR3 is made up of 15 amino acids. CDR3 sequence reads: CASSPSHRFTGELFF. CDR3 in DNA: TGTGCCAGTAGCCCGTCCCACAGATTCACCGGGGAGCTGTTTTTT. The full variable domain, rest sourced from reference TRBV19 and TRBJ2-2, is DGGITQSPKYLFRKEGQNVTLSCEQNLNHDAMYWYRQDPGQGLRLIYYSQIVNDFQKGDIAEGYSVSREKKESFPLTVTSAQKNPTAFYLCASSPSHRFTGELFFGEGSRLTVL.

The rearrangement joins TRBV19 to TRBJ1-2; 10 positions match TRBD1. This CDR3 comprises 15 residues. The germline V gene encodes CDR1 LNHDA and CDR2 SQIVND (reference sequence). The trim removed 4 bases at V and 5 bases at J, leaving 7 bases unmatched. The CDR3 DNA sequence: TGTGCCAGTAGTACTAGGGGGACAGGGGTGTATGGCTACACCTTC. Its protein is CASSTRGTGVYGYTF.

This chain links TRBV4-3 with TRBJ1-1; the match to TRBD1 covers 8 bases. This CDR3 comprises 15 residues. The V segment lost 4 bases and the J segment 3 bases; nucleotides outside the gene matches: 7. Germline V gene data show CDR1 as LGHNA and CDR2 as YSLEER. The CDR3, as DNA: TGCGCCAGCAGCCCCGCAGGGGGCTGGGACACTGAAGCTTTCTTT. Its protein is CASSPAGGWDTEAFF.

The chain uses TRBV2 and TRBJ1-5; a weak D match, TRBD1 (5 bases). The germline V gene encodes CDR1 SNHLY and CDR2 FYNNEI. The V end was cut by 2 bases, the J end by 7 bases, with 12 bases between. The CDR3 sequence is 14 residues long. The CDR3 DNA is TGTGCCAGCAGTGAACAGGGAAGGGGCCAGCCCCAGCATTTT. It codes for CASSEQGRGQPQHF.

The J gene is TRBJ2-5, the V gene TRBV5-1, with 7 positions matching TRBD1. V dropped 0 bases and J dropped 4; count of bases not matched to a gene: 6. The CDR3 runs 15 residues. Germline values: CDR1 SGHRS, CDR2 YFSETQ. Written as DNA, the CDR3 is TGCGCCAGCAGCTTGGTGACAGGGTACAGAGAGACCCAGTACTTC. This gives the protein CASSLVTGYRETQYF.

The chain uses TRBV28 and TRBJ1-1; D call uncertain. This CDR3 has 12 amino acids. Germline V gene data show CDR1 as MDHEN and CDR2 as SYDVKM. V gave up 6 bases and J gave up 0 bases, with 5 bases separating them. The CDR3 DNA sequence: TGTGCCAGCAGACAGATGAACACTGAAGCTTTCTTT. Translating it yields CASRQMNTEAFF.

CDR3 coding DNA: TGTGCCAGCAGCGGAACAGGGGGAACAGATACGCAGTATTTT. Translating gives CASSGTGGTDTQYF. The chain couples TRBV2 to TRBJ2-3, with 8 bases that match TRBD1. The V and J ends lost 6 bases and 3 bases, in that order; junction bases with no gene match: 5. Germline V gene lookup returns CDR1 SNHLY and CDR2 FYNNEI. The CDR3 is made up of 14 amino acids.

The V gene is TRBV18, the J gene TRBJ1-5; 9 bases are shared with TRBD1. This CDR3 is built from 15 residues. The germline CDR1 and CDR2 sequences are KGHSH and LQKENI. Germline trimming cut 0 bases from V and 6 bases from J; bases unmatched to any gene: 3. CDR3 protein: CASSPPSQGAQPQHF. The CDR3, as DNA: TGTGCCAGCTCACCACCGTCACAGGGGGCTCAGCCCCAGCATTTT.

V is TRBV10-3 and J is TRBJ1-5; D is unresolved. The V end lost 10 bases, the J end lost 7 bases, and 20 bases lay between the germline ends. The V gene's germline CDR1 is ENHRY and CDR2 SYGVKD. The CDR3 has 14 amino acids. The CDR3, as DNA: TGTGCCACCCTTTCACCAGGAGGGTCGCAGCCCCAGCATTTT. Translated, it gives CATLSPGGSQPQHF.

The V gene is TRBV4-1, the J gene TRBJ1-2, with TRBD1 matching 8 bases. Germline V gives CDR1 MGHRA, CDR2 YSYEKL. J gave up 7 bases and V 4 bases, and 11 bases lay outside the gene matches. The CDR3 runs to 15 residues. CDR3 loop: CASSLDLGQGRGYTF. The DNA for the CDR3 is TGCGCCAGCAGCCTCGACTTAGGACAGGGTCGTGGCTACACCTTC.

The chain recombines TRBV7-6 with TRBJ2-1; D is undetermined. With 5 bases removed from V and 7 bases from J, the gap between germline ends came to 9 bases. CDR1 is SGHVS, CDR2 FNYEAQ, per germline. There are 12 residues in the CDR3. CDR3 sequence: CASSLSKNEQFF. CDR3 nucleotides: TGTGCCAGCAGCCTTTCTAAGAATGAGCAGTTCTTC.

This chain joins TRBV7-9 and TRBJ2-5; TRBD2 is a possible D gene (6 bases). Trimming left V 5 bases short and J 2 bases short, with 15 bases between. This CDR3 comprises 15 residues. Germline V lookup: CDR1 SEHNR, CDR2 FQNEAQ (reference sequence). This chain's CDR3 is CASSLGGTSQETQYF. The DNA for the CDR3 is TGTGCCAGCAGCCTAGGCGGGACGTCTCAAGAGACCCAGTACTTC.

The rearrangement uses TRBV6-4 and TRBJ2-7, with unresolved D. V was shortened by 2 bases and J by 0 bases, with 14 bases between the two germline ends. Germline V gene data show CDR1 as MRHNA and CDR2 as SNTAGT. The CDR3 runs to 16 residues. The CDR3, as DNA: TGTGCCAGCAGTGACGTGGCAGGCCTAAGCTCCTACGAGCAGTACTTC. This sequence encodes CASSDVAGLSSYEQYF.

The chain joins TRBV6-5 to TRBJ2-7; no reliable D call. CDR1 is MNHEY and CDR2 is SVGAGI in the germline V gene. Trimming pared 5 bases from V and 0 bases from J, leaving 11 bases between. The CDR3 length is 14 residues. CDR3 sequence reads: CASSKTLTSYEQYF. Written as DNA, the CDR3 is TGTGCCAGCAGTAAGACACTCACCTCCTACGAGCAGTACTTC.

The CDR3 DNA sequence: TGTGCCAGCAGGGGGAGGTGGGAGTACAATGAGCAGTTCTTC. Amino acids: CASRGRWEYNEQFF. The chain is built from TRBV11-3 and TRBJ2-1, with a weak D call TRBD2 (6 bases). The CDR3 sequence is 14 residues long. Germline assignment: CDR1 SGHNT and CDR2 YENEEA. Trimming stripped 6 bases from V and 4 bases from J, with 13 bases between.

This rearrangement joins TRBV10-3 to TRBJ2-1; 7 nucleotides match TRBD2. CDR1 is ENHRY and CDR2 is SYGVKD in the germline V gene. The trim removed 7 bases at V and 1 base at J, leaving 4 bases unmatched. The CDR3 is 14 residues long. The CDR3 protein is CAITFSGSYNEQFF. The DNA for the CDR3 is TGTGCCATCACTTTTAGCGGGTCCTACAATGAGCAGTTCTTC.

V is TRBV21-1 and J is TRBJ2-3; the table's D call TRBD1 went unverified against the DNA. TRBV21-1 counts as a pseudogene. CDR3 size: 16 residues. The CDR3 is CASSAAHGTGRDTQYF. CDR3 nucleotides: TGTGCCAGCAGCGCAGCGCATGGTACAGGGCGGGATACGCAGTATTTT.

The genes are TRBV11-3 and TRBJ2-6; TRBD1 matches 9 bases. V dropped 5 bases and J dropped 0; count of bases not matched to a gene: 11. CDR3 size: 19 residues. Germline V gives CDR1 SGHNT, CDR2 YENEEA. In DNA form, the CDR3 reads TGTGCCAGCAGCCCCCTGGGGACAGGGCGAACCTCTGGGGCCAACGTCCTGACTTTC. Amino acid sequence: CASSPLGTGRTSGANVLTF. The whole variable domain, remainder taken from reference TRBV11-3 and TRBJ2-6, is EAGVVQSPRYKIIEKKQPVAFWCNPISGHNTLYWYLQNLGQGPELLIRYENEEAVDDSQLPKDRFSAERLKGVDSTLKIQPAELGDSAVYLCASSPLGTGRTSGANVLTFGAGSRLTVL.

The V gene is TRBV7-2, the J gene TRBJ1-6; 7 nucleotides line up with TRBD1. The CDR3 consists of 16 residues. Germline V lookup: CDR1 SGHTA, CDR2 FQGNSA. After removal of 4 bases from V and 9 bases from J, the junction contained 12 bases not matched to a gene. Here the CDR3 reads CASSSRVTGNVSPLHF. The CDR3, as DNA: TGTGCCAGCAGCTCTAGGGTGACAGGGAACGTTTCACCCCTCCACTTT.